This T cell receptor (beta chain) was identified in a study of T cell responses to AZD1222 COVID-19 vaccine. Study-level information: Pooled in the analysis were second doses at about 4 or about 12 weeks.

Germline values: CDR1 SQVTM, CDR2 ANQGSEA. Trimming removed 7 bases from V and 7 bases from J; junction bases left unmatched: 4. This CDR3 contains 13 residues. Measured with immunoSEQ multiplex PCR; TCRdb has only the in-frame clones, and not every one. The sample records about 140,000 clones, more than 80% being singletons. This sample comprised peripheral blood, obtained on day 0 of AZD1222 vaccination. This rearrangement joins TRBV29-1 to TRBJ2-7; TRBD2 aligns across 16 bases. This sequence originates from an adult in good health. CDR3 sequence reads: CSAGTSGGAEQYF. The CDR3, as DNA: TGCAGCGCTGGGACTAGCGGGGGGGCGGAGCAGTACTTC.